This T cell receptor (beta chain) stems from a study of blood T cell repertoires in COVID-19. The CDR3 contains 16 residues. Trimming removed 2 bases from V and 0 bases from J, with 12 bases in between. Looked up from germline, CDR1 is SGHRS and CDR2 is YFSETQ. This clone has only one observation. TCRdb's table, derived via immunoSEQ multiplex PCR, lists solely in-frame clones and lacks some. The profile shows approximately 200,000 clones, approximately 79% of them singletons. The V gene is TRBV5-1, the J gene TRBJ1-5; no firm D call. The receptor was isolated from a man aged 55 to 70 with active or convalescent COVID-19. The sequencing sample was made of peripheral blood. The CDR3 loop is CASSLGGVYSNQPQHF. In DNA, the CDR3 is TGCGCCAGCAGCTTAGGAGGAGTTTATAGCAATCAGCCCCAGCATTTT.